The 10 T cell receptor beta chains given below trace back to one sample, sequenced in a study of neurological immune-mediated disorders. TCRdb analysed the 5' RACE reads with MiXCR anew, one entry per CDR3 protein. The table lists approximately 70,000 distinct CDR3 sequences, about 5% of them singletons. Sequencing input: PBMCs. The receptors shown here come from a woman in her 70s with multiple sclerosis.

This clonotype was seen at least ten times. The chain links TRBV4-1 to TRBJ2-7; TRBD2 is a possible D gene (5 bases). This CDR3 has 15 amino acids. V gave up 4 bases and J gave up 6 bases, with 19 bases separating them. Looked up from germline, CDR1 is MGHRA and CDR2 is YSYEKL. CDR3 bases: TGCGCCAGCAGCCTTGGAAGGGAGATCTCTTCCGAGCAGTACTTC. It codes for CASSLGREISSEQYF.

This clonotype was counted many times. The chain has TRBV20-1 and TRBJ2-7, with a tentative D call TRBD2 (6 bases). The V end lost 1 base, the J end lost 4 bases, and 11 bases lay between the germline ends. The CDR3 length is 13 residues. Per germline, CDR1 DFQATT and CDR2 SNEGSKA (reference sequence). The CDR3 sequence: CSARGREWYEQYF. As DNA, the CDR3 is TGCAGTGCTAGAGGCCGGGAGTGGTACGAGCAGTACTTC.

The chain couples TRBV25-1 to TRBJ2-1; 7 nucleotides align to TRBD2. V shed 3 bases, J shed 3 bases, and the junction held 11 bases outside the gene matches. CDR1 is MGHDK, CDR2 SYGVNS, per germline. The length of the CDR3 is 17 residues. The CDR3 DNA sequence: TGTGCCAGCAGTGATGGGGAGTCTAGCGGTCTCTACAATGAGCAGTTCTTC. It specifies CASSDGESSGLYNEQFF.

This clonotype was seen ten or more times. CDR3 bases: TGTGCCAGCAGCGTAGGCCCCACTAGCTGGGGTGAGCAGTTCTTC. It codes for CASSVGPTSWGEQFF. The chain uses TRBV9 and TRBJ2-1, with D perhaps matching TRBD2 (6 bases). V lost 0 bases to trimming and J lost 9 bases, with 16 bases between them. Germline CDR1 is SGDLS and CDR2 is YYNGEE. CDR3 length: 15 residues.

This clonotype was seen repeatedly, ten times or more. This sequence joins TRBV20-1 and TRBJ2-7, with 10 bases lining up with TRBD2. Germline V gives CDR1 DFQATT, CDR2 SNEGSKA (reference sequence). The CDR3 is made up of 14 amino acids. V gave up 4 bases and J gave up 4 bases; unmatched junction bases: 7. CDR3 nucleotide sequence: TGCAGTGCTACCTCCGGGACTAGCGTTTACGAGCAGTACTTC. Protein sequence: CSATSGTSVYEQYF.

This clonotype was seen many times. The chain combines TRBV4-1 with TRBJ2-7; no firm D call. CDR1 MGHRA and CDR2 YSYEKL come from the germline V gene. The V gene lost 2 bases and the J gene lost 0 bases, with 11 bases spanning the gap. CDR3 length: 15 amino acids. CDR3 sequence (DNA): TGCGCCAGCAGCCAAAATATCGCAGCCTCCTACGAGCAGTACTTC. It codes for CASSQNIAASYEQYF.

This clonotype was picked up many times. The CDR3 coding sequence is TGTGCCAGCAGTTACTCATTCGCCCCAAGCTCCTACAATGAGCAGTTCTTC. Translated, it gives CASSYSFAPSSYNEQFF. The chain couples TRBV6-5 to TRBJ2-1; D call uncertain. CDR1 is MNHEY, CDR2 SVGAGI, per germline. The CDR3 is made up of 17 amino acids. Trimming left V 0 bases short and J 0 bases short, with 12 bases between.

The rearrangement links TRBV7-2 to TRBJ2-7; TRBD1 or TRBD2 may be the D gene (5 bases each). Germline-derived CDR1 and CDR2 are SGHTA and FQGNSA. V dropped 3 bases and J dropped 2 bases, with 11 bases sitting between them. This CDR3 has 14 amino acids. The CDR3: CASSFRDPPYEQYF. DNA for the CDR3: TGTGCCAGCAGCTTCCGGGACCCTCCCTACGAGCAGTACTTC. The full variable domain, with the rest looked up from reference TRBV7-2 and TRBJ2-7, is GAGVSQSPSNKVTEKGKDVELRCDPISGHTALYWYRQSLGQGLEFLIYFQGNSAPDKSGLPSDRFSAERTGGSVSTLTIQRTQQEDSAVYLCASSFRDPPYEQYFGPGTRLTVT.

This clonotype has ten or more counts. V is TRBV12-3 or TRBV12-4 and J is TRBJ2-2; D is tentatively TRBD1 or TRBD2 (5 bases each). The CDR3 runs 15 residues. Between the trimmed V and J ends, which lost 2 bases and 5 bases, there was a span of 12 bases. The CDR3 DNA is TGTGCCAGCAGTTTAAGAGGGGCCCAAACCGGGGAGCTGTTTTTT. Translation gives CASSLRGAQTGELFF.

A remark on this clonotype: The conserved final phenylalanine or tryptophan is absent from the CDR3, which likely points to a read error. The chain carries TRBV9 and TRBJ2-1, with 11 bases lining up with TRBD1. This CDR3 contains 15 residues. After removal of 0 bases from V and 6 bases from J, the junction contained 2 bases not matched to a gene. In germline, CDR1 is SGDLS, CDR2 YYNGEE. CDR3 bases: TGTGCCAGCAGCGTAGAAGGGACAGGGGGCAATGAGCAGTTCATC. Encoded protein: CASSVEGTGGNEQFI.